This TCR beta chain was documented in a study of vaccination and CD4 T cells after COVID-19. Study-wide context: In the convalescent group, nasal swab PCR was SARS-CoV-2 positive; some 10 cases were mild and one severe. The cells in question were stimulated using overlapping spike peptides derived from SARS-CoV-2, HCoV-NL63, HCoV-OC43 and HCoV-229E. Whole-study results and caveats: Median SARS-CoV-2-reactive clonotype numbers went from approximately 21 to 40; this increase was not significant.

Sequence data for DNA of cultured CD4+ T cells were generated by the Oncomine TCR Beta short-read assay. TCRdb re-called the PCR reads with MiXCR, one entry per CDR3 protein. The table has around 10,000 distinct CDR3 sequences, about 56% seen once; the top ten hold 21%. Stated treatment: 10-day PBMC culture with coronavirus spike peptide pools or control peptides (ViraFEST assay). In the case of this clonotype: What it binds is not known.

Losses at the gene ends were 5 bases for V and 2 bases for J; bases not matched to a gene: 4. The CDR3 length is 15 residues. Germline assignment: CDR1 SGHTA and CDR2 FQGNSA. This TCR derives from a human donor who had recovered from COVID-19. This chain uses TRBV7-2 with TRBJ1-5; 9 bases line up with TRBD1. Sequencing was carried out using CD4+ T cells from blood, cultured in vitro. The CDR3 DNA is TGTGCCAGCAGCCTACAGGGGGCTGGCAATCAGCCCCAGCATTTT. This codes for CASSLQGAGNQPQHF. The full variable domain, in which reference TRBV7-2 and TRBJ1-5 provide the parts outside the CDR3, is GAGVSQSPSNKVTEKGKDVELRCDPISGHTALYWYRQSLGQGLEFLIYFQGNSAPDKSGLPSDRFSAERTGGSVSTLTIQRTQQEDSAVYLCASSLQGAGNQPQHFGDGTRLSIL.